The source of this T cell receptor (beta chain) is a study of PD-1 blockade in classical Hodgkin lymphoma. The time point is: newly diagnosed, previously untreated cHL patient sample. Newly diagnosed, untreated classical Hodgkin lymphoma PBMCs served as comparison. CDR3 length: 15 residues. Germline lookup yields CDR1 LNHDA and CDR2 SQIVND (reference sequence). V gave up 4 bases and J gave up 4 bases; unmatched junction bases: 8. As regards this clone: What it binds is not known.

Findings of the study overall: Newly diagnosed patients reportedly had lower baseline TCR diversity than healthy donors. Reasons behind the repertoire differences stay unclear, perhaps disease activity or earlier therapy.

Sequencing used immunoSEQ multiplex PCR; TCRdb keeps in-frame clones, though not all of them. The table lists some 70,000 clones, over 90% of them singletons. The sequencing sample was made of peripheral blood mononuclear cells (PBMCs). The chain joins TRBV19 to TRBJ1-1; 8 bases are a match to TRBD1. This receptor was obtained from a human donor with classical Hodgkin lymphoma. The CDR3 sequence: CASSKTGVESTEAFF. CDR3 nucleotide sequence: TGTGCCAGTAGTAAGACAGGGGTCGAAAGCACTGAAGCTTTCTTT.